The entry that follows covers one T cell receptor (beta chain) sequence. The data stem from a study of sequential checkpoint blockade in melanoma. Study-level information: Patients were randomized 1:1 to nivolumab-then-ipilimumab or ipilimumab-then-nivolumab first-line.

Generated by immunoSEQ multiplex PCR, the TCRdb table keeps only in-frame clones and is missing some. The sample records under 7,000 clones, about half being singletons. The CDR3 totals 12 residues. Germline values: CDR1 MNHEY, CDR2 SVGAGI. V was shortened by 2 bases and J by 11 bases, with 12 bases between the two germline ends. Documented treatment: randomized to nivolumab then ipilimumab (arm A) or the reverse (arm B). No patient had prior DNA-damaging chemotherapy. PBMC sorting kept live CD3+CD8+ cells without CD19 or CD56. Sample: CD8+ T cells sorted from blood (inferred from file names), taken from a patient given nivolumab and ipilimumab in sequence. V usage is TRBV6-5 and J usage is TRBJ2-5; possible D gene TRBD2, 5 bases. This TCR was recovered from a human donor with melanoma. CDR3 coding DNA: TGTGCCAGCAGTTACACCGGCTGGGAGCAGTACTTC. It yields the protein CASSYTGWEQYF.